This paragraph reports one T cell receptor (beta chain). The data are from a study of blood T cell repertoires in COVID-19. Study details: COVID-19 samples, acute and convalescent, were from the United States, Italy and Spain. The cDNA or gDNA used as material had been derived from T cells, B-cell-depleted T cells, or PBMCs.

Patients from Seattle were sampled longitudinally, starting during active infection. V was cut by 5 bases and J by 5 bases, with 9 bases left in between. The CDR3 has 11 amino acids. Germline-derived CDR1 and CDR2 are DFQATT and SNEGSKA (reference sequence). In the authors' methods: By means of reference gene primer amplification, nucleated cell counts were estimated. Repertoires were generated with immunoSEQ multiplex PCR, while TCRdb's copy carries only in-frame clones and drops some. That table gives V, J and clone size, and the DNA gave D and trimming. Counted here are under 250,000 clones, 80% to 90% occurring once; the ten biggest clones make up 11%.

The V and J genes are TRBV20-1 and TRBJ2-5; D call uncertain. This clonotype was sampled from a man aged 45-60 years with COVID-19, enrolled during active disease. The sequenced sample was peripheral blood. The CDR3 DNA is TGCAGTGCTCACCGGTCGGAGACCCAGTACTTC. Protein sequence: CSAHRSETQYF.